This TCR beta chain was recorded in a study of sequential checkpoint blockade in melanoma. Study context: Arm A got nivolumab then ipilimumab; arm B the reverse, 1:1. Twenty-two patients had matched tumor biopsies before treatment and at week 13 after nivolumab or ipilimumab alone. Broader study findings: About 30 times likelier clinical benefit followed increased tumor T-cell fraction and clonality.

Produced via immunoSEQ multiplex PCR; TCRdb's table is partial and in-frame only. Counted here are around 9,000 clones, 25% to 30% occurring once; the ten biggest clones make up 20% to 25%. This clone turned up a few times. Its antigen is as yet unknown. CDR3 length: 12 amino acids. CDR1 and CDR2 from the germline V gene are SGDLS and YYNGEE. Trimming left V 7 bases short and J 0 bases short, with 6 bases between. As for treatment: randomized to nivolumab then ipilimumab (arm A) or the reverse (arm B). DNA-damaging chemotherapy had not been given to any patient beforehand. This TCR was recovered from a human donor with melanoma. This chain joins TRBV9 and TRBJ2-3; D may be TRBD1 (5 bases). Specimen: tumor tissue (inferred from file names), collected from a patient given nivolumab and ipilimumab in sequence. Here the CDR3 reads CASQGSTDTQYF. CDR3 DNA: TGTGCCAGCCAGGGTAGCACAGATACGCAGTATTTT.